Below are 28 T cell receptor beta chains sequenced from a single sample in a study of shared clonotypes between healthy human individuals. Some clones are missing from TCRdb's copy, which holds only in-frame ones; the method was immunoSEQ multiplex PCR. This table holds approximately 1,000,000 clones, approximately 78% found once. Sequenced sample: memory CD4+ T cells from PBMCs. The subset is: CD45RA-negative fraction. The receptors shown here come from a man aged 18 to 35 in good health. Some clones in this sample may be carry-over from other donors' samples.

Written as DNA, the CDR3 is TGTGCCAGCAGGCCCGGACAGGGCCTCGAGCAGTACTTC. It translates to CASRPGQGLEQYF. The chain employs TRBV2 and TRBJ2-7; 8 bases line up with TRBD1. V dropped 6 bases and J dropped 6; count of bases not matched to a gene: 7. The CDR3 is 13 residues long. Germline CDR1 is SNHLY and CDR2 is FYNNEI. The full variable domain, rest sourced from reference TRBV2 and TRBJ2-7, is EPEVTQTPSHQVTQMGQEVILRCVPISNHLYFYWYRQILGQKVEFLVSFYNNEISEKSEIFDDQFSVERPDGSNFTLKIRSTKLEDSAMYFCASRPGQGLEQYFGPGTRLTVT.

The CDR3, as DNA: TGTGCCAGCAGTTTAAGTTCGGGCTGGGGGACCGGGGAGCTGTTTTTT. Translated: CASSLSSGWGTGELFF. The J gene is TRBJ2-2, the V gene TRBV28; TRBD1 or TRBD2 may be the D gene (5 bases each). This CDR3 has 16 residues. The V end lost 2 bases, the J end lost 5 bases, and 15 bases lay between the germline ends. CDR1 MDHEN and CDR2 SYDVKM come from the germline V gene.

The V gene is TRBV5-1, the J gene TRBJ2-7, with 10 nucleotides matching TRBD2. After removal of 4 bases from V and 5 bases from J, the junction contained 6 bases not matched to a gene. The CDR3 contains 14 residues. Germline-derived CDR1 and CDR2 are SGHRS and YFSETQ. The chain's CDR3 is CASSNGLADDEQYF. Written as DNA, the CDR3 is TGCGCCAGCAGCAACGGACTAGCGGATGACGAGCAGTACTTC.

The chain carries TRBV28 and TRBJ1-2; weak D call: TRBD1 (5 bases). Germline V gene sequence: CDR1 MDHEN, CDR2 SYDVKM. V was shortened by 6 bases and J by 7 bases, with 15 bases between the two germline ends. This CDR3 region has 13 residues. The CDR3 spells CASRTIGVSGYTF. Here the CDR3 DNA reads TGTGCCAGCAGGACAATAGGGGTTAGTGGCTACACCTTC.

The genes are TRBV28 and TRBJ2-1; 7 nucleotides line up with TRBD1. The CDR3 covers 15 residues. Germline loops: CDR1 MDHEN, CDR2 SYDVKM. After removal of 5 bases from V and 1 base from J, the junction contained 5 bases not matched to a gene. The CDR3 nucleotides read TGTGCCAGCAGTCAACCAGGGGGATCCTACAATGAGCAGTTCTTC. Residues: CASSQPGGSYNEQFF.

In this sample, this clone turned up a few times. The chain is built from TRBV10-2 and TRBJ2-1; 8 positions agree with TRBD1. CDR1 is WSHSY, CDR2 SAAADI, per germline. The CDR3 totals 16 residues. J was trimmed by 2 bases and V by 5 bases; bases with no gene match: 8. Written as DNA, the CDR3 is TGCGCCAGCAGTTCCCACCGGGACAGGACCTACAATGAGCAGTTCTTC. Translation: CASSSHRDRTYNEQFF.

This chain joins TRBV10-1 and TRBJ2-3; a weak D match, TRBD2 (7 bases). This CDR3 has 15 residues. In germline, CDR1 is WNHNN, CDR2 SYGVQD (reference sequence). Between the trimmed V and J ends, which lost 7 bases and 2 bases, there was a span of 16 bases. The CDR3: CASTFSGGATDTQYF. In DNA, the CDR3 is TGCGCCAGCACCTTTTCGGGGGGCGCCACAGATACGCAGTATTTT.

The chain links TRBV9 to TRBJ2-3; TRBD2 aligns across 8 bases. The CDR3 totals 16 residues. V lost 2 bases, J lost 2 bases, and 7 bases stayed unmatched. The germline V gene encodes CDR1 SGDLS and CDR2 YYNGEE. CDR3 residues: CASSVSVGRATDTQYF. CDR3 nucleotide sequence: TGTGCCAGCAGCGTTTCGGTCGGGAGGGCCACAGATACGCAGTATTTT.

A single count supports this clone. The chain employs TRBV19 and TRBJ2-3; D possibly uses TRBD1 or TRBD2 (6 bases each). V was shortened by 5 bases and J by 4 bases, with 19 bases between the two germline ends. The germline CDR1 and CDR2 sequences are LNHDA and SQIVND (reference sequence). The CDR3 totals 16 residues. The CDR3 sequence: CASSHPWGAHADTQYF. CDR3 nucleotide sequence: TGTGCCAGTAGTCACCCGTGGGGGGCGCATGCAGATACGCAGTATTTT.

V gene TRBV5-1 combines with J gene TRBJ2-1, with no clear D. Germline V gives CDR1 SGHRS, CDR2 YFSETQ. Between the trimmed V and J ends, which lost 1 base and 8 bases, there was a span of 10 bases. The CDR3 totals 13 residues. The CDR3 region is CASSLSVLYEQFF. CDR3 in DNA: TGCGCCAGCAGCTTGAGTGTCCTCTATGAGCAGTTCTTC.

This chain joins TRBV28 and TRBJ1-3; possibly TRBD1 for D (6 bases). Trimming stripped 6 bases from V and 0 bases from J, with 12 bases between. The CDR3 extends over 15 amino acids. Germline CDR1 is MDHEN and CDR2 is SYDVKM. The CDR3 nucleotides read TGTGCCAGCAGATCCCCAGGGGTCTCTGGAAACACCATATATTTT. Translating gives CASRSPGVSGNTIYF. Together with reference TRBV28 and TRBJ1-3, the CDR3 gives the full variable domain: DVKVTQSSRYLVKRTGEKVFLECVQDMDHENMFWYRQDPGLGLRLIYFSYDVKMKEKGDIPEGYSVSREKKERFSLILESASTNQTSMYLCASRSPGVSGNTIYFGEGSWLTVV.

The chain is built from TRBV7-2 and TRBJ2-5; no reliable D call. V lost 8 bases to trimming and J lost 1 base, with 11 bases between them. The CDR3 runs 13 residues. Germline CDR1 reads SGHTA; CDR2 reads FQGNSA. CDR3 coding DNA: TGTGCCAGCCGCCGGAGAGTCCAAGAGACCCAGTACTTC. Protein product: CASRRRVQETQYF.

The gene calls are TRBV6-5 and TRBJ1-5; TRBD1 matches at 10 bases. The V gene's germline CDR1 is MNHEY and CDR2 SVGAGI. V was clipped by 3 bases and J by 2 bases; unmatched bases: 4. The CDR3 is 16 residues long. This CDR3 is CASSYGQGGGNQPQHF. As DNA, the CDR3 is TGTGCCAGCAGTTATGGACAGGGGGGGGGCAATCAGCCCCAGCATTTT.

This clone was seen once. Other nucleotide sequences from this sample produce the same CDR3. V usage is TRBV7-8 and J usage is TRBJ2-7, with D perhaps matching TRBD2 (6 bases). Germline values: CDR1 SGHVS, CDR2 FQNEAQ. Trimming removed 0 bases at V and 1 base at J, with 7 bases between. CDR3 size: 14 residues. The CDR3 protein is CASSLAEGSYEQYF. The CDR3 coding sequence is TGTGCCAGCAGCTTAGCGGAGGGGTCCTACGAGCAGTACTTC.

Only a few counts were recorded for this clone. Other DNA sequences in this sample translate to the same CDR3. CDR3 loop: CAWSPNYGYTF. In nucleotides, the CDR3 is TGTGCCTGGAGTCCTAACTATGGCTACACCTTC. This chain links TRBV30 with TRBJ1-2; D is unclear. The CDR3 has 11 amino acids. The germline gives CDR1 GTSNPN, CDR2 SVGIG (reference sequence). V dropped 2 bases and J dropped 0 bases, with 1 base sitting between them.

This clone was counted between two and nine times. The chain employs TRBV5-1 and TRBJ2-4; D unresolved. Trimming shortened V by 0 bases and J by 0 bases, and 7 bases separated the two germline ends. The CDR3 runs 15 residues. Germline V gene data show CDR1 as SGHRS and CDR2 as YFSETQ. The CDR3 DNA reads as TGCGCCAGCAGCTTGGGAGCACCAGCCAAAAACATTCAGTACTTC. Translating gives CASSLGAPAKNIQYF. The variable domain in full, completed from reference TRBV5-1 and TRBJ2-4, reads KAGVTQTPRYLIKTRGQQVTLSCSPISGHRSVSWYQQTPGQGLQFLFEYFSETQRNKGNFPGRFSGRQFSNSRSEMNVSTLELGDSALYLCASSLGAPAKNIQYFGAGTRLSVL.

This clone was observed a few times. This chain uses TRBV28 with TRBJ2-1; 8 nucleotides match TRBD2. In germline, CDR1 is MDHEN, CDR2 SYDVKM. The CDR3 is made up of 18 amino acids. V lost 4 bases to trimming and J lost 0 bases; unmatched junction nucleotides: 11. CDR3 in amino acids: CASSSNGRREASYNEQFF. The DNA of the CDR3 is TGTGCCAGCAGTTCGAATGGTCGGCGGGAGGCCTCCTACAATGAGCAGTTCTTC.

The chain carries TRBV28 and TRBJ2-7, with 9 positions matching TRBD1. The CDR3 has 15 residues. The germline CDR1 and CDR2 sequences are MDHEN and SYDVKM. The J segment lost 4 bases and the V segment lost 2 bases, leaving 6 bases of the junction unmatched. CDR3 region: CASSLPGQGRYEQYF. CDR3 DNA sequence: TGTGCCAGCAGTTTACCGGGACAGGGAAGGTACGAGCAGTACTTC.

In this sample, this clone turned up once. V is TRBV7-2 and J is TRBJ1-4; 10 bases are a match to TRBD1. The CDR3 sequence is 16 residues long. V lost 2 bases, J lost 6 bases, and 6 bases stayed unmatched. Germline loops: CDR1 SGHTA, CDR2 FQGNSA. The CDR3 protein is CASSLSDRGRHEKLFF. For the CDR3, the DNA is TGTGCCAGCAGCTTATCTGACAGGGGGCGGCATGAAAAACTGTTTTTT. Complete variable domain (other parts from reference TRBV7-2 and TRBJ1-4): GAGVSQSPSNKVTEKGKDVELRCDPISGHTALYWYRQSLGQGLEFLIYFQGNSAPDKSGLPSDRFSAERTGGSVSTLTIQRTQQEDSAVYLCASSLSDRGRHEKLFFGSGTQLSVL.

This clone was seen many times. The chain employs TRBV7-7 and TRBJ2-5; 12 bases line up with TRBD2. With V trimmed by 5 bases and J by 5 bases, 9 bases remained unmatched. This CDR3 has 16 amino acids. From germline, CDR1 is SSHAT and CDR2 FNYEAQ (reference sequence). CDR3 sequence reads: CASSPRLAGVNETQYF. CDR3 bases: TGTGCCAGCAGCCCCAGACTAGCGGGAGTGAATGAGACCCAGTACTTC.

As DNA, the CDR3 is TGTGCCAGCAGCCAAAGGACAGGGGAGACCGGGGAGCTGTTTTTT. Protein product: CASSQRTGETGELFF. The chain employs TRBV4-2 and TRBJ2-2; 9 bases match TRBD1. CDR3 length equals 15 residues. Germline CDR1 LGHNA, CDR2 YNFKEQ. The V segment lost 2 bases and the J segment 5 bases; nucleotides outside the gene matches: 3.

The table lists this clone with a count of one. In the same sample, other DNA sequences code for this CDR3. The chain joins TRBV9 to TRBJ1-5; D remains unclear. The CDR3 extends over 15 amino acids. The germline V and J ends were trimmed by 1 base and 0 bases, with 8 bases remaining between them. Germline V lookup: CDR1 SGDLS, CDR2 YYNGEE. The CDR3: CASSVSGHSNQPQHF. CDR3 in DNA: TGTGCCAGCAGCGTATCCGGGCATAGCAATCAGCCCCAGCATTTT.

This clone was observed a handful of times. The rearrangement joins TRBV10-3 to TRBJ2-1; D is ambiguous. The CDR3 is 17 residues long. With 6 bases removed from V and 0 bases from J, the gap between germline ends came to 18 bases. CDR1 and CDR2 from the germline V gene are ENHRY and SYGVKD. The CDR3 coding sequence is TGTGCCATCAGGATACCTCTGCATTCCTGCTCCTACAATGAGCAGTTCTTC. Translating it yields CAIRIPLHSCSYNEQFF.

Note on this clone: The identical CDR3 is also encoded by other nucleotide sequences in the sample. The chain couples TRBV18 to TRBJ2-7; 11 bases are shared with TRBD2. The CDR3 runs 15 residues. V was pared by 3 bases and J by 1 base, with 2 bases of the junction left unmatched. Germline lookup yields CDR1 KGHSH and CDR2 LQKENI. CDR3 coding DNA: TGTGCCAGCTCACCCGTAGCGGGAGGGTCCTACGAGCAGTACTTC. This encodes CASSPVAGGSYEQYF. Full variable domain (remainder filled in from reference TRBV18 and TRBJ2-7): NAGVMQNPRHLVRRRGQEARLRCSPMKGHSHVYWYRQLPEEGLKFMVYLQKENIIDESGMPKERFSAEFPKEGPSILRIQQVVRGDSAAYFCASSPVAGGSYEQYFGPGTRLTVT.

Remarks on this clone: Different DNA sequences within this sample yield the same CDR3. This chain uses TRBV10-3 with TRBJ2-5, with D perhaps TRBD1 (6 bases). V gave up 2 bases and J gave up 2 bases, with 6 bases separating them. Germline lookup yields CDR1 ENHRY and CDR2 SYGVKD. This CDR3 spans 13 amino acids. CDR3 protein: CAISEQGQETQYF. The CDR3, as DNA: TGTGCCATCAGTGAGCAGGGGCAAGAGACCCAGTACTTC.

The chain recombines TRBV7-8 with TRBJ1-1; D unresolved. The CDR3 runs to 14 residues. Trimming removed 2 bases at V and 3 bases at J, with 10 bases between. CDR1 is SGHVS, CDR2 FQNEAQ, per germline. The CDR3 region has the DNA TGTGCCAGCAGCTTAACCGCAGTATACACTGAAGCTTTCTTT. Translating gives CASSLTAVYTEAFF. The entire variable domain, with the rest obtained from reference TRBV7-8 and TRBJ1-1, is as follows: GAGVSQSPRYKVAKRGQDVALRCDPISGHVSLFWYQQALGQGPEFLTYFQNEAQLDKSGLPSDRFFAERPEGSVSTLKIQRTQQEDSAVYLCASSLTAVYTEAFFGQGTRLTVV.

The gene calls are TRBV2 and TRBJ2-3, with 10 bases lining up with TRBD2. This CDR3 has 14 amino acids. In germline, CDR1 is SNHLY, CDR2 FYNNEI. V lost 9 bases, J lost 6 bases, and 9 bases stayed unmatched. The CDR3 is CASQRLAGSDTQYF. The DNA of the CDR3 is TGTGCCAGTCAGAGACTAGCGGGTTCGGATACGCAGTATTTT.

The gene calls are TRBV2 and TRBJ2-5; possibly TRBD2 for D (5 bases). V dropped 6 bases and J dropped 9 bases, with 17 bases sitting between them. Germline V gene data show CDR1 as SNHLY and CDR2 as FYNNEI. This CDR3 comprises 13 residues. DNA for the CDR3: TGTGCCAGCAGCGAGGACTCCAGAGACCCCCAGTACTTC. Its translation: CASSEDSRDPQYF.